The 10 T cell receptor beta chains given below trace back to one sample, sequenced in a study of OX40 agonist ivuxolimab in advanced cancers. The table came from immunoSEQ multiplex PCR; TCRdb's copy has only in-frame clones and leaves some out. The sample lists 75,000 to 90,000 clones, around 90% occurring once. Sample: CD4+ or CD8+ T cells sorted from blood, taken in a trial of the OX40 agonist ivuxolimab. These receptors were taken from an adult with an advanced solid tumor such as melanoma, head and neck, liver or kidney cancer.

The genes are TRBV28 and TRBJ1-2, with TRBD1 identical over 9 bases. The germline V gene has CDR1 MDHEN and CDR2 SYDVKM. The CDR3 totals 14 residues. With 5 bases clipped from V and 7 bases from J, the junction kept 8 bases outside the gene matches. The CDR3 sequence is CASSIAYRGPGYTF. As DNA, the CDR3 is TGTGCCAGCAGTATAGCCTACAGGGGGCCTGGCTACACCTTC.

CDR3 sequence reads: CASSFATNEKLFF. The CDR3 DNA follows: TGCGCCAGCAGCTTTGCAACTAATGAAAAACTGTTTTTT. V gene TRBV5-1 combines with J gene TRBJ1-4; D uncertain. CDR1 SGHRS and CDR2 YFSETQ come from the germline V gene. This CDR3 has 13 amino acids. V was trimmed by 2 bases and J by 0 bases, leaving 2 bases between them.

The table lists this clone with a count of one. This chain uses TRBV7-2 with TRBJ1-1; D not certain. The CDR3 has 14 residues. CDR1 and CDR2 (germline): SGHTA, FQGNSA. Trimming shortened V by 0 bases and J by 1 base, and 6 bases separated the two germline ends. The chain's CDR3 is CASSLAWQNTEAFF. CDR3 sequence (DNA): TGTGCCAGCAGCTTAGCTTGGCAGAACACTGAAGCTTTCTTT.

The chain carries TRBV5-1 and TRBJ1-6, with TRBD1 identical over 8 bases. Unmatched junction bases numbered 3, after V lost 0 bases and J lost 7 bases. From germline, CDR1 is SGHRS and CDR2 YFSETQ. CDR3 length equals 15 residues. CDR3 residues: CASSLGRTGNSPLHF. CDR3 DNA: TGCGCCAGCAGCTTGGGTCGGACAGGGAATTCACCCCTCCACTTT.

This chain connects TRBV11-1 to TRBJ1-6; D gene ambiguous. CDR3 length: 14 amino acids. In germline, CDR1 is SGHAT, CDR2 FQDESV (reference sequence). V was pared by 1 base and J by 5 bases, with 6 bases between. CDR3 in amino acids: CASSLGLNNSPLHF. DNA of the CDR3: TGTGCCAGCAGCTTAGGACTGAATAATTCACCCCTCCACTTT.

The chain couples TRBV4-2 to TRBJ2-6; a weak D match, TRBD1 (6 bases). The CDR3 has 18 amino acids. Looked up from germline, CDR1 is LGHNA and CDR2 is YNFKEQ. V shed 2 bases and J shed 0 bases, with 14 bases lying between them. Written as DNA, the CDR3 is TGTGCCAGCAGCCAAACTGGACAGACCAGCTCTGGGGCCAACGTCCTGACTTTC. It codes for CASSQTGQTSSGANVLTF.

The chain combines TRBV7-9 with TRBJ2-5; 9 positions agree with TRBD1. V trimming: 4 bases; J trimming: 2 bases; junction bases outside the gene matches: 2. Per germline, CDR1 SEHNR and CDR2 FQNEAQ (reference sequence). CDR3 size: 14 residues. The DNA of the CDR3 is TGTGCCAGCAGCTGGGGACAGGGACAAGAGACCCAGTACTTC. This codes for CASSWGQGQETQYF. Filled out from reference TRBV7-9 and TRBJ2-5, the complete variable domain reads DTGVSQNPRHKITKRGQNVTFRCDPISEHNRLYWYRQTLGQGPEFLTYFQNEAQLEKSRLLSDRFSAERPKGSFSTLEIQRTEQGDSAMYLCASSWGQGQETQYFGPGTRLLVL.

The chain employs TRBV5-1 and TRBJ1-2, with TRBD1 identical over 7 bases. Losses at the gene ends were 4 bases for V and 2 bases for J; bases not matched to a gene: 11. The CDR3 is 16 amino acids. Germline V gene sequence: CDR1 SGHRS, CDR2 YFSETQ. CDR3 bases: TGCGCCAGCAGCCCTTCGACAGGGAGGGGAAACTATGGCTACACCTTC. Protein: CASSPSTGRGNYGYTF.

The V call is TRBV11-3, the J call TRBJ2-5; the D gene could be TRBD1 or TRBD2 (6 bases each). CDR3 length equals 13 residues. The germline V gene has CDR1 SGHNT and CDR2 YENEEA. Trimming removed 8 bases from V and 5 bases from J, with 15 bases in between. CDR3 in amino acids: CASSRGGLETQYF. The DNA for the CDR3 is TGTGCCAGCTCCAGAGGGGGGCTGGAGACCCAGTACTTC.

The chain uses TRBV28 and TRBJ2-4; tentatively, D is TRBD2 (6 bases). The germline V gene encodes CDR1 MDHEN and CDR2 SYDVKM. The CDR3 has 18 amino acids. Trimming took 2 bases from V and 0 from J, leaving 17 bases between them. The CDR3 loop reads CASSLGGTSQLAKNIQYF. The CDR3 DNA reads TGTGCCAGCAGTTTAGGGGGGACTTCTCAACTAGCCAAAAACATTCAGTACTTC.